Given below is one T cell receptor beta chain in context. What it binds is unknown. The data were taken from a study of cytomegalovirus exposure and HLA in healthy donors. Study outcomes and limitations: Specificity of a few CMV-associated chains for CMV antigens was verified in vitro. The authors listed about 170 TCR beta chains as cytomegalovirus-associated.

Assay: immunoSEQ multiplex PCR; the TCRdb copy retains only in-frame clones and omits some. The data contain a few hundred thousand clones, 70% to 90% of them seen just once; the ten biggest clones take up roughly 0.93%. V was pared by 3 bases and J by 3 bases, with 6 bases between. From germline, CDR1 is SQVTM and CDR2 ANQGSEA. This CDR3 contains 11 residues. V gene TRBV29-1 combines with J gene TRBJ2-7; perhaps TRBD1 as D (6 bases). The source of this sequence is a woman aged 18-30 years in good health and CMV-seronegative. The sample was PBMCs. The CDR3 nucleotides read TGCAGCGTTGACAGGGGCTACGAGCAGTACTTC. Protein: CSVDRGYEQYF.